The rows below give T cell receptor beta chains drawn from one sample of a study of type 1 and type 2 diabetes patients. Via MiXCR, TCRdb re-called the multiplex PCR reads, giving one row per CDR3 protein. The sample shows 250,000 to 300,000 distinct CDR3 sequences, 45% to 60% of them seen only once. The material sequenced was peripheral blood mononuclear cells (PBMCs). Receptors originate from a man aged 18 to 30 with type 2 diabetes. The conserved cysteine and the conserved F or W are not part of the CDR3 here. Only some rows state a clone size, as once, few, many or a class for expanded clones.

v_call	clone_size	cdr3_aa
TRBV12-3/TRBV12-4	-	ASSLVGPGTGELF
TRBV7-8	few	ASSTRTSGSDEQF
TRBV7-8	-	ASSLRDRATNEQF
TRBV20-1	once	SASVLGLAQGHT
TRBV20-1	few	SASRIREHLSYEQY
TRBV2	few	ASGWNPPRPQH
TRBV19	-	ASSMFGNSPLH
TRBV14	-	ASSSLGPNTEAF
TRBV11-2	-	ASSSTQASHTDTQY
TRBV2	-	ASSDPKGSDTQY
TRBV29-1	-	SVVCRAYEKLF
TRBV12-3/TRBV12-4	-	ASRPDRGHYGYT
TRBV12-5	-	ASGTPQGAELDTEAF
TRBV28	once	ASSSYRGTNEKLF
TRBV4-3	few	ASSQDAGGAGT
TRBV20-1	-	SAGKDSSNTGELF
TRBV6-5	-	ASSYSRAGGLFILF
TRBV11-3	-	ASSGRSGANEKLF
TRBV28	few	ASSRTVMNTEAF
TRBV5-1	-	ASSLVGDDYEQY
TRBV28	-	ASSFASTNQPQH
TRBV5-1	-	ASSVQGTANYGYT
TRBV6-6	-	ASAGKGGIGNSPLH
TRBV20-1	-	SASPQTEKLF
TRBV10-2	few	ASSVRGLIEPQH
TRBV4-1	-	ASSQGGVNEKLF
TRBV29-1	once	SAGDGTSYEQY
TRBV11-2	-	ASSPGNTYNEQF
TRBV29-1	-	SVAVPLGTDTQY
TRBV20-1	-	SARDSAGNTEAF
TRBV25-1	many	ASNLNDYNEQF
TRBV15	-	ATSRASPNTEAF